The text below deals with one TCR beta chain. What it recognizes is unknown. There was relapse after autologous stem cell transplantation in every patient, and there was variation in brentuximab vedotin exposure. Best response was recorded as complete response, partial response or progressive disease. These data belong to a study of PD-1 blockade in classical Hodgkin lymphoma. As for the study in general: Patients received nivolumab 3 mg/kg intravenously every 2 weeks. Findings of the study overall: Later analyses included only patients treated at least 1 year post-ASCT. Relative to healthy donors, newly diagnosed patients reportedly had lower baseline TCR diversity, which was reported as lower still in relapsed/refractory patients.

V was clipped by 0 bases and J by 2 bases, with 15 bases between them. This CDR3 is 17 amino acids long. The germline CDR1 and CDR2 sequences are LGHNA and YNFKEQ. Only in-frame clones appear in the TCRdb table, and some are missing; sequencing was by immunoSEQ multiplex PCR. The sample holds roughly 40,000 clones, around 87% seen once. The sample was peripheral blood mononuclear cells (PBMCs), taken at baseline. The V call is TRBV4-2, the J call TRBJ2-3; D is possibly TRBD2 (6 bases). The TCR sequence derives from a human donor with classical Hodgkin lymphoma. The CDR3 loop is CASSQDKMAGLTDTQYF. In DNA, the CDR3 is TGTGCCAGCAGCCAAGATAAGATGGCGGGGCTCACAGATACGCAGTATTTT.